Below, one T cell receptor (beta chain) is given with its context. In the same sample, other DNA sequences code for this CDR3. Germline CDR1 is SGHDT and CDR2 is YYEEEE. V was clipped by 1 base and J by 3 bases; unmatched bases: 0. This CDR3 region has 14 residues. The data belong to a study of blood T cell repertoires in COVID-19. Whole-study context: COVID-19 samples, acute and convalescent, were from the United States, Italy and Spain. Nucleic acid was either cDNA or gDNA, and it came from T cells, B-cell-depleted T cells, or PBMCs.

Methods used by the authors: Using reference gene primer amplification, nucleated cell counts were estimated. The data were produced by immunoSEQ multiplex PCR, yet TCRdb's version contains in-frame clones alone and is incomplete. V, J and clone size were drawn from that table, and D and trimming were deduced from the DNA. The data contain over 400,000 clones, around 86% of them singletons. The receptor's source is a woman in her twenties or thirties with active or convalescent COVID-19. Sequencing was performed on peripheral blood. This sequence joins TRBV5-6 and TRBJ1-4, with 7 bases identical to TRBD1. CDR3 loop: CASSLRGPNEKLFF. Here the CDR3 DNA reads TGTGCCAGCAGCTTGAGGGGGCCTAATGAAAAACTGTTTTTT.